This T cell receptor beta chain was captured in a study of long-term antiretroviral therapy in people with HIV. Investigators performed immunoSEQ version v3.0 at survey level. Clones were sequenced by immunoSEQ multiplex PCR, and TCRdb holds only the in-frame ones, with some missing. The sample includes 30,000 to 40,000 clones, 70% to 80% seen only once; the top ten take less than 9%. This clone has just one count. Specimens carried about 0.9-11 million cryopreserved PBMC before DNA extraction. V dropped 5 bases and J dropped 9; count of bases not matched to a gene: 7. Germline loops: CDR1 SGHTA, CDR2 FQGTGA. The length of the CDR3 is 13 residues.

This sample comprised unsorted PBMCs, obtained 2 years after starting antiretroviral therapy. The rearrangement uses TRBV7-3 and TRBJ2-1; TRBD2 matches at 7 bases. This sequence was found in a woman aged 50 to 60 with HIV. CDR3 nucleotides: TGTGCCAGCAGCGCCCCCCCTAGCGGTGAGCAGTTCTTC. Translation gives CASSAPPSGEQFF.